This T cell receptor (beta chain) is from a study of T cell clonotyping in hematopoietic cell transplantation (dated by TCRdb to the early 2020s). Some background on the complete study: The study collected 110 to 150 blood samples from 30 to 40 consecutive transplant recipients and their related donors. Recruitment of patients ran from September 2015 to early 2017, and follow-up continued until September 2020 or until death. Findings and caveats that apply to the study as a whole: After transplant, TCR diversity in recipients dropped, and pathologically expanded clonotypes climbed progressively between day 30 and day 180. The sample size was limited, and because cells were not sorted, the contributions of CD4 and CD8 repertoires could not be separated. Inverse Simpson Index values from donors and from recipients before transplant predicted broader TCR repertoire diversity after transplant. Recipient repertoires showed only a small fraction of overlap with donor repertoires, and over 97% appeared de novo at the given depth.

Blood samples for TCR beta sequencing were provided by related transplant donors. Nuclei Lysis Solution was used to extract genomic DNA from fresh or cryopreserved unfractionated peripheral blood mononuclear cells. CDR1 is given as ENHRY and CDR2 as SYGVKD, both from the germline V gene. Germline trimming amounts to 8 bases on V and 4 bases on J, with 8 as the count of junction bases outside the gene matches. Including cysteine and phenylalanine, the CDR3 has 14 amino acids. The retained sequence is limited to the CDR3, 42 bases, with the frame set at the first base. This clone was picked up one time. Its antigen has not been determined. Base qualities are not recorded, but no much larger clone differs from it by a single base. TCR beta CDR3 regions were amplified from genomic DNA with the immunoSEQ assay, a bias-controlled multiplex PCR using V- and J-specific primers. In a second PCR step, a proprietary barcode and Illumina adapter sequences were attached to the CDR3 amplicons. CDR3 libraries were sequenced on an Illumina MiSeq instrument. As for how the authors treated the data: Export and quality control were done with immunoSEQ Analyzer 3.0, while downstream analyses used R Bioconductor and Immunarch. Repertoire metrics were calculated using only productive rearrangements within the normalized downsampled data set. Pathologically expanded clonotypes were defined as those larger than 5 templates in the normalized cohort. Repertoire diversity was measured with the Inverse Simpson Index. To capture all clonotypes, the CMV-specificity analyses were run on the non-normalized data set. TCRdb limited this immuneACCESS table to in-frame rearrangements with V and J called. A share of clones is missing; checked studies link under half to unresolved V genes, and the rest is unexplained. V, J and clone size reflect that table, while D and trimming were determined from the DNA. Within this sample are about 19,000 clones, with roughly 80% of them counted one time only. The biggest ten clones account for 14% to 15% of the sample.

The sample was peripheral blood mononuclear cells. The rearrangement combines TRBV10-3 with TRBJ1-5, with 7 bases in between that match TRBD1. This receptor was identified in a man aged 55-75 years in good health. Some clones in this sample may be carry-over from other donors' samples. The nucleotide sequence reads as follows: TGTGCCATCTCCCCGGGACAGCTGAATCAGCCCCAGCATTTT. Translated, this gives CAISPGQLNQPQHF.